This record concerns one TCR beta chain sequence. The data derive from a study of blood T cells in healthy people across ages. Using a J-beta primer mix together with a sample-barcoded 5' primer, a second PCR was run for roughly 6 to 12 cycles. MiXCR was run by TCRdb on the 5' RACE reads, yielding one entry per CDR3 protein. The profile covers approximately 600,000 distinct CDR3 sequences, with roughly 58% appearing a single time and 35% to 40% taken by the ten largest. CDR3 length: 15 residues. V dropped 5 bases and J dropped 2 bases, with 14 bases sitting between them. The germline gives CDR1 LNHNV, CDR2 YYDKDF (reference sequence).

The sequence was obtained from a man aged 60 to 69 in good health. Sample: blood. This chain joins TRBV15 and TRBJ2-3; no definite D call. CDR3 sequence reads: CATSRFRAATDTQYF. DNA for the CDR3: TGTGCCACCAGCCGATTCCGGGCGGCCACAGATACGCAGTATTTT.